These 27 T cell receptor beta chains originate from one sample sequenced in a study of blood T cell repertoires in COVID-19. Profiled with immunoSEQ multiplex PCR; TCRdb holds only in-frame clones, not every one. The sample contains about 180,000 clones, about 85% of which appear only once. The sequenced sample consisted of peripheral blood. The origin of the receptors is a young woman with active or convalescent COVID-19.

The chain combines TRBV12-5 with TRBJ1-1; 8 nucleotides match TRBD1. Trimming cost V 2 bases and J 4 bases; bases outside gene matches: 6. The V gene's germline CDR1 is LGHNT and CDR2 FRNRAP. The CDR3 runs to 15 residues. CDR3 DNA: TGTGCTAGTGGTTTGTCCACAGGGGGTGGCACTGAAGCTTTCTTT. Translation gives CASGLSTGGGTEAFF.

The gene calls are TRBV12-3 or TRBV12-4 and TRBJ1-4; D is perhaps TRBD1 (6 bases). The CDR3 is made up of 13 amino acids. Trimming removed 5 bases at V and 6 bases at J, with 10 bases between. CDR3 nucleotides: TGTGCCAGCAGTCTGAGACAGGATGAAAAACTGTTTTTT. It is translated as CASSLRQDEKLFF.

The chain combines TRBV30 with TRBJ1-2; the D gene is possibly TRBD1 (5 bases). The CDR3 length is 10 residues. The germline V and J ends were trimmed by 5 bases and 8 bases, with 9 bases remaining between them. Germline V gene sequence: CDR1 GTSNPN, CDR2 SVGIG (reference sequence). Here the CDR3 reads CAWGNRGYTF. In nucleotides, the CDR3 is TGTGCCTGGGGCAACAGGGGCTACACCTTC.

The rearrangement joins TRBV5-4 to TRBJ2-7, with 13 bases lining up with TRBD2. The CDR3 has 16 residues. Per the germline V gene, CDR1 is SGHNT and CDR2 is YYREEE (reference sequence). Losses at the gene ends were 0 bases for V and 5 bases for J; bases not matched to a gene: 5. The CDR3 region has the DNA TGTGCCAGCAGCTTGGCCGGGACTAGCGGGGTCCACGAGCAGTACTTC. This sequence encodes CASSLAGTSGVHEQYF.

The chain has TRBV6-1 and TRBJ2-7; TRBD1 matches at 7 bases. Germline V gives CDR1 MNHNS, CDR2 SASEGT. CDR3 size: 12 residues. V was pared by 7 bases and J by 13 bases, with 13 bases of the junction left unmatched. Here the CDR3 reads CASNTPEGACYF. The CDR3 bases are TGTGCCAGCAACACCCCCGAGGGGGCCTGCTACTTC.

The gene calls are TRBV6-1 and TRBJ1-1; D unresolved. This CDR3 comprises 15 residues. Germline CDR1 and CDR2: MNHNS and SASEGT. Trimming cost V 2 bases and J 0 bases, with 10 bases left between them. The CDR3 protein is CASSEQRQVNTEAFF. The CDR3 DNA reads TGTGCCAGCAGTGAACAGCGGCAGGTGAACACTGAAGCTTTCTTT.

V usage is TRBV6-5 and J usage is TRBJ1-5; D is unclear. The CDR3 has 14 amino acids. The germline V gene encodes CDR1 MNHEY and CDR2 SVGAGI. The ends were cut back, 8 bases at V and 2 bases at J, with 13 bases in the middle. The DNA of the CDR3 is TGTGCCAGCGGCTTTATCTCAGGCAATCAGCCCCAGCATTTT. Translating it yields CASGFISGNQPQHF.

This clone showed up just a few times. J is TRBJ1-1 and V is TRBV14, with 8 bases that match TRBD1. The CDR3 has 15 amino acids. Germline V CDR1 and CDR2: SGHDN, FVKESK. V was clipped by 6 bases and J by 4 bases; unmatched bases: 10. The CDR3 bases are TGTGCCAGCAGTTACAGGGGGGGATGGGTCACTGAAGCTTTCTTT. It is translated as CASSYRGGWVTEAFF.

The rearrangement links TRBV29-1 to TRBJ1-1; D ambiguous. V lost 6 bases and J 0 bases, leaving 8 bases between the germline ends. CDR1 SQVTM and CDR2 ANQGSEA come from the germline V gene. This CDR3 contains 12 residues. The CDR3 DNA sequence: TGCAGCGTATCGGGGATGAACACTGAAGCTTTCTTT. This encodes CSVSGMNTEAFF.

This chain links TRBV12-3 or TRBV12-4 with TRBJ1-2, with TRBD1 as a possible D gene (6 bases). Trimming removed 6 bases at V and 5 bases at J, with 7 bases between. This CDR3 has 11 amino acids. The CDR3 protein is CASSQGYGYTF. The DNA for the CDR3 is TGTGCCAGCAGCCAGGGGTATGGCTACACCTTC.

This clone was recorded once. V gene TRBV19 combines with J gene TRBJ2-5; 10 bases line up with TRBD1. Germline trimming cut 6 bases from V and 5 bases from J; bases unmatched to any gene: 6. The CDR3 loop spans 14 amino acids. Germline lookup yields CDR1 LNHDA and CDR2 SQIVND (reference sequence). This CDR3 is CASSPDRGGETQYF. The CDR3, as DNA: TGTGCCAGTAGCCCGGACAGGGGGGGGGAGACCCAGTACTTC.

The chain combines TRBV4-1 with TRBJ2-5, with TRBD2 matching 10 bases. The V and J ends lost 0 bases and 0 bases, in that order; junction bases with no gene match: 4. Germline V lookup: CDR1 MGHRA, CDR2 YSYEKL. This CDR3 contains 17 residues. CDR3 sequence: CASSQDRGLADQETQYF. The DNA of the CDR3 is TGCGCCAGCAGCCAAGATCGAGGACTAGCGGACCAAGAGACCCAGTACTTC.

The chain uses TRBV18 and TRBJ1-1; 8 bases agree with TRBD1. The trim removed 6 bases at V and 0 bases at J, leaving 6 bases unmatched. This CDR3 is 15 amino acids long. CDR1 is KGHSH, CDR2 LQKENI, per germline. In DNA, the CDR3 is TGTGCCAGCTCGCGGACAGGGACTTTGAACACTGAAGCTTTCTTT. Protein product: CASSRTGTLNTEAFF.

The rearrangement uses TRBV5-5 and TRBJ2-7; no definite D call. Trimming shortened V by 4 bases and J by 4 bases, and 9 bases separated the two germline ends. Germline loops: CDR1 SGHKS, CDR2 YYEKEE (reference sequence). The CDR3 is made up of 12 amino acids. The CDR3 is CASSPPGYEQYF. In DNA, the CDR3 is TGTGCCAGCAGCCCCCCGGGTTACGAGCAGTACTTC.

The V and J genes are TRBV18 and TRBJ2-7; 9 nucleotides line up with TRBD1. The CDR3 has 13 residues. Germline assignment: CDR1 KGHSH and CDR2 LQKENI. V shed 2 bases, J shed 4 bases, and the junction held 0 bases outside the gene matches. CDR3 sequence reads: CASSPGTGYEQYF. Written as DNA, the CDR3 is TGTGCCAGCTCACCAGGGACAGGGTACGAGCAGTACTTC.

Remarks on this clone: Other DNA sequences in this specimen translate into the identical CDR3. The chain carries TRBV20-1 and TRBJ1-6; D may be TRBD1 (5 bases). Trimming stripped 3 bases from V and 8 bases from J, with 5 bases between. The CDR3 totals 11 residues. CDR1 is DFQATT and CDR2 is SNEGSKA in the germline V gene (reference sequence). The CDR3 region has the DNA TGCAGTGCTAGCAGGGATTCACCCCTCCACTTT. Translating gives CSASRDSPLHF.

The J gene is TRBJ2-5, the V gene TRBV7-8; TRBD1 aligns across 12 bases. The CDR3 loop spans 16 amino acids. Germline assignment: CDR1 SGHVS and CDR2 FQNEAQ. With V trimmed by 3 bases and J by 4 bases, 6 bases remained unmatched. In DNA, the CDR3 is TGTGCCAGCAGCTTCAGGGACAGGGGGCAGGGAGAGACCCAGTACTTC. This codes for CASSFRDRGQGETQYF.

V gene TRBV5-1 combines with J gene TRBJ2-7; D call uncertain. V gave up 1 base and J gave up 1 base, with 6 bases separating them. Germline CDR1 is SGHRS and CDR2 is YFSETQ. The CDR3 is 13 residues long. This chain's CDR3 is CASSLSYSYEQYF. CDR3 in DNA: TGCGCCAGCAGCTTGTCCTATTCCTACGAGCAGTACTTC.

The chain recombines TRBV12-5 with TRBJ2-7, with a tentative D call TRBD1 (6 bases). The germline V gene encodes CDR1 LGHNT and CDR2 FRNRAP. V was cut by 5 bases and J by 2 bases, with 7 bases left in between. CDR3 length: 12 residues. The CDR3 coding sequence is TGTGCTAGTGGTAGGGGGACCTACGAGCAGTACTTC. Its protein is CASGRGTYEQYF.

This chain joins TRBV4-1 and TRBJ1-2; 9 nucleotides align to TRBD1. J was trimmed by 2 bases and V by 1 base; bases with no gene match: 8. The germline V gene has CDR1 MGHRA and CDR2 YSYEKL. This CDR3 region has 17 residues. In DNA form, the CDR3 reads TGCGCCAGCAGCCAAGCTTGGGGCACAGGGGGCAACTATGGCTACACCTTC. Its protein product is CASSQAWGTGGNYGYTF.

The rearrangement links TRBV6-6 to TRBJ1-1, with 12 positions matching TRBD1. V was clipped by 7 bases and J by 6 bases; unmatched bases: 9. In germline, CDR1 is MNHNY, CDR2 SVGAGI (reference sequence). This CDR3 contains 15 residues. CDR3 protein: CASTELGQGASEAFF. The DNA for the CDR3 is TGTGCCAGCACCGAGTTGGGACAGGGGGCCTCTGAAGCTTTCTTT.

The rearrangement links TRBV21-1 to TRBJ2-2; the D segment call TRBD2 is taken from the table without a DNA check. TRBV21-1 constitutes a pseudogene. This CDR3 region has 15 residues. The CDR3 sequence is CASSKAPGGTGELFF. The CDR3 DNA reads as TGTGCCAGCAGCAAAGCGCCGGGAGGCACCGGGGAGCTGTTTTTT.

The chain employs TRBV9 and TRBJ2-7; 8 bases line up with TRBD1. The CDR3 covers 15 residues. The V gene's germline CDR1 is SGDLS and CDR2 YYNGEE. After removal of 3 bases from V and 3 bases from J, the junction contained 8 bases not matched to a gene. For the CDR3, the DNA is TGTGCCAGCAGCGAGACAGGGGAGAGTGACTACGAGCAGTACTTC. Translating gives CASSETGESDYEQYF. Drawing the rest from reference TRBV9 and TRBJ2-7, the complete variable domain is DSGVTQTPKHLITATGQRVTLRCSPRSGDLSVYWYQQSLDQGLQFLIQYYNGEERAKGNILERFSAQQFPDLHSELNLSSLELGDSALYFCASSETGESDYEQYFGPGTRLTVT.

The gene calls are TRBV9 and TRBJ2-3, with D perhaps matching TRBD1 (5 bases). Germline V CDR1 and CDR2: SGDLS, YYNGEE. This CDR3 region has 14 residues. Between the trimmed V and J ends, which lost 4 bases and 2 bases, there was a span of 11 bases. For the CDR3, the DNA is TGTGCCAGCAGCACACAGGTATACACAGATACGCAGTATTTT. Translated: CASSTQVYTDTQYF.

The V and J genes are TRBV27 and TRBJ2-1, with 11 bases matching TRBD2. V dropped 1 base and J dropped 0; count of bases not matched to a gene: 5. The CDR3 sequence is 18 residues long. Germline CDR1 MNHEY, CDR2 SMNVEV (reference sequence). The CDR3 is CASSLFPTSGSSYNEQFF. The CDR3 region has the DNA TGTGCCAGCAGTTTATTCCCCACTAGCGGGAGCTCCTACAATGAGCAGTTCTTC.

This rearrangement joins TRBV30 to TRBJ2-7; the match to TRBD1 covers 7 bases. The CDR3 totals 13 residues. Per germline, CDR1 GTSNPN and CDR2 SVGIG (reference sequence). Losses at the gene ends were 0 bases for V and 6 bases for J; bases not matched to a gene: 5. The CDR3 loop is CAWSVLRDSEQYF. The DNA of the CDR3 is TGTGCCTGGAGTGTACTTAGGGACAGCGAGCAGTACTTC.

The gene calls are TRBV16 and TRBJ1-5; possible D gene TRBD1, 5 bases. The germline V gene has CDR1 KGHSY and CDR2 FQNENV. The CDR3 is 13 amino acids. Trimming removed 2 bases from V and 8 bases from J, with 10 bases in between. The CDR3 nucleotides read TGTGCCAGCAGCCAAAGGGGCGGGGAGCCCCAGCATTTT. The encoded protein is CASSQRGGEPQHF.